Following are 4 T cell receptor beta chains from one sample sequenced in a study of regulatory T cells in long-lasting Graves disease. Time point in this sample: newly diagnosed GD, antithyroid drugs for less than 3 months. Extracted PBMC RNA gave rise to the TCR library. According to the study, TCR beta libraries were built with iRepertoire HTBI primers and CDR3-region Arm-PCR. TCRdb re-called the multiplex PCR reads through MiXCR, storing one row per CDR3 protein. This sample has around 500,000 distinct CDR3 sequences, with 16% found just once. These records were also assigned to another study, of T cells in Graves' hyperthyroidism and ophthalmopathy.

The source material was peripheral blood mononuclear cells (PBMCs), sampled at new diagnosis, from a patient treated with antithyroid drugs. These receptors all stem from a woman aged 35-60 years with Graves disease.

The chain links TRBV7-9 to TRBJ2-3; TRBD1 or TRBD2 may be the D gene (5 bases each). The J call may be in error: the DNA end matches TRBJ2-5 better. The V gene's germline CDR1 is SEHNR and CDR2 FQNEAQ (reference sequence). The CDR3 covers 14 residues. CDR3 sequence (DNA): TGTGCCAGCAGCTCCACAGGCTTTGGAGGGACCCAGTACTTC. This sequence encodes CASSSTGFGGTQYF.

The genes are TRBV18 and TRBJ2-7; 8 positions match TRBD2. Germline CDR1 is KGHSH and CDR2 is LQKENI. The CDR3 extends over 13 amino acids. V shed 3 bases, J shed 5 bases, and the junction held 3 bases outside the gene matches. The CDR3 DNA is TGTGCCAGCTCACCCCGGGAGGGGGACGAGCAGTACTTC. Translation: CASSPREGDEQYF.

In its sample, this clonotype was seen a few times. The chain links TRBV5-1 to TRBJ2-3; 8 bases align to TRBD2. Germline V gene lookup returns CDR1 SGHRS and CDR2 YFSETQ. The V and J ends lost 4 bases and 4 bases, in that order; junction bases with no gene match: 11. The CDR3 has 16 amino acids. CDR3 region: CASSGQRGGMADTQYF. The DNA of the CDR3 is TGCGCCAGCAGCGGACAACGGGGGGGCATGGCAGATACGCAGTATTTT. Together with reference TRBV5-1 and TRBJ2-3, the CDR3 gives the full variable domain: KAGVTQTPRYLIKTRGQQVTLSCSPISGHRSVSWYQQTPGQGLQFLFEYFSETQRNKGNFPGRFSGRQFSNSRSEMNVSTLELGDSALYLCASSGQRGGMADTQYFGPGTRLTVL.

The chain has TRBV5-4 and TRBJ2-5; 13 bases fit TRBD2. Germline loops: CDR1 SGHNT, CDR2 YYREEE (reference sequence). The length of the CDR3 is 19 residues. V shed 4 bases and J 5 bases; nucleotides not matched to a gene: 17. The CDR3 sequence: CASSLGTGGLAGSRETQYF. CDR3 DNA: TGTGCCAGCAGCCTCGGGACAGGGGGACTAGCGGGGTCGCGGGAGACCCAGTACTTC.